This TCR beta chain was observed in a study of monozygotic twins with inflammatory bowel disease. The germline gives CDR1 SGHDT, CDR2 YYEEEE. The CDR3 sequence is 15 residues long. For each CDR3 protein, TCRdb gives one entry from its re-call of the 5' RACE reads, without DNA. The repertoire shows roughly 330,000 distinct CDR3 sequences; the top ten hold under 2.5%. V is TRBV5-6 and J is TRBJ1-1. The specimen was blood. This TCR was sampled from a human donor with ulcerative colitis or Crohn's disease, or a healthy co-twin of an affected twin (not recorded which). CDR3 amino acids: CASSLDSRVRTEAFF.